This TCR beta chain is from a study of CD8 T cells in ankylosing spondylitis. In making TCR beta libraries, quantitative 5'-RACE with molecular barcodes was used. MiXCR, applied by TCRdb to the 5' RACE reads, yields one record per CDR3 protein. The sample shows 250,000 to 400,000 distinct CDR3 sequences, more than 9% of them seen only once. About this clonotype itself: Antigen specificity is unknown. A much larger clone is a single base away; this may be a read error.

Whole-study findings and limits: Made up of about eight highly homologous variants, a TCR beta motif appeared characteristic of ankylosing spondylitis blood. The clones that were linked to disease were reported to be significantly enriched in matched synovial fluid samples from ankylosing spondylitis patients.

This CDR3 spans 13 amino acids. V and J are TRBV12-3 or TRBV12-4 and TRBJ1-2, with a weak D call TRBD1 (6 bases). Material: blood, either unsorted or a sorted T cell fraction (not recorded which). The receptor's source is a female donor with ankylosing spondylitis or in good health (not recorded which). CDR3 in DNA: TGTGCCGGCAGGGGACGGTCCGTCTATGGCTACACCTTC. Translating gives CAGRGRSVYGYTF.